The next 11 T cell receptor beta chains were all read from a single sample in a study of T cell responses to AZD1222 COVID-19 vaccine. Profiling relied on immunoSEQ multiplex PCR, and the TCRdb table lists in-frame clones only, not all of them. The table lists fewer than 100,000 clones, roughly 85% of them singletons. The sample consisted of peripheral blood, taken 28 days after the second AZD1222 dose. Receptors originate from an adult who received the AZD1222 COVID-19 vaccine.

The rearrangement joins TRBV18 to TRBJ1-1, with D possibly TRBD1 on 6 matching bases. Germline assignment: CDR1 KGHSH and CDR2 LQKENI. The V gene lost 4 bases and the J gene lost 3 bases, with 12 bases spanning the gap. The CDR3 has 14 residues. The DNA of the CDR3 is TGTGCCAGCTCACAGACCACAGGGTACACTGAAGCTTTCTTT. It yields the protein CASSQTTGYTEAFF.

The chain combines TRBV15 with TRBJ1-1; tentatively, D is TRBD1 (6 bases). This CDR3 spans 18 amino acids. Germline CDR1 and CDR2: LNHNV and YYDKDF (reference sequence). Trimming shortened V by 0 bases and J by 1 base, and 18 bases separated the two germline ends. CDR3: CATSRDRGLQGWNTEAFF. The CDR3 nucleotides are TGTGCCACCAGCAGAGATCGGGGGTTACAGGGTTGGAACACTGAAGCTTTCTTT. The whole variable domain, remainder taken from reference TRBV15 and TRBJ1-1, is DAMVIQNPRYQVTQFGKPVTLSCSQTLNHNVMYWYQQKSSQAPKLLFHYYDKDFNNEADTPDNFQSRRPNTSFCFLDIRSPGLGDTAMYLCATSRDRGLQGWNTEAFFGQGTRLTVV.

The chain couples TRBV28 to TRBJ1-2, with D perhaps TRBD1 (5 bases). The CDR3 contains 15 residues. The V end was cut by 5 bases, the J end by 4 bases, with 17 bases between. The germline V gene encodes CDR1 MDHEN and CDR2 SYDVKM. CDR3 residues: CASSPPTRGGYGYTF. CDR3 DNA sequence: TGTGCCAGCAGTCCCCCGACTCGCGGGGGCTATGGCTACACCTTC.

This clone has just one count. The chain couples TRBV14 to TRBJ2-1; D is unresolved. Germline CDR1 is SGHDN and CDR2 is FVKESK. Trimming pared 0 bases from V and 9 bases from J, leaving 12 bases between. This CDR3 comprises 14 residues. This chain's CDR3 is CASSQDMQAGEQFF. CDR3 nucleotide sequence: TGTGCCAGCAGCCAAGACATGCAGGCAGGTGAGCAGTTCTTC.

This chain links TRBV27 with TRBJ2-2, with D perhaps TRBD1 (6 bases). The CDR3 covers 17 residues. With 6 bases removed from V and 4 bases from J, the gap between germline ends came to 21 bases. Looked up from germline, CDR1 is MNHEY and CDR2 is SMNVEV (reference sequence). The CDR3 here is CASSLTGTVVGTGELFF. Written as DNA, the CDR3 is TGTGCCAGCAGCCTTACAGGGACCGTCGTGGGCACCGGGGAGCTGTTTTTT.

The V gene is TRBV11-2, the J gene TRBJ1-1; TRBD1 is a possible D gene (5 bases). This CDR3 region has 11 residues. V was trimmed by 6 bases and J by 6 bases, leaving 8 bases between them. The V gene's germline CDR1 is SGHAT and CDR2 FQNNGV. The CDR3 here is CASRGGAEAFF. DNA for the CDR3: TGTGCCAGCAGGGGGGGGGCTGAAGCTTTCTTT.

This chain joins TRBV28 and TRBJ2-1, with 9 positions matching TRBD1. J gave up 11 bases and V 5 bases, and 10 bases lay outside the gene matches. Germline V lookup: CDR1 MDHEN, CDR2 SYDVKM. The CDR3 is 14 amino acids. CDR3 DNA: TGTGCCAGCAGTCCCGGGACAGGGAGTGAGCAGCAGTTCTTC. As protein: CASSPGTGSEQQFF.

The rearrangement links TRBV19 to TRBJ1-2; D is ambiguous. Deletions cut 1 base from V and 8 bases from J, with 14 bases between. The CDR3 has 14 residues. Germline CDR1 is LNHDA and CDR2 is SQIVND (reference sequence). The CDR3 spells CASSIGLDPGGYTF. The CDR3 coding sequence is TGTGCCAGTAGTATAGGGCTGGACCCGGGAGGCTACACCTTC.

CDR3 nucleotide sequence: TGTGCCAGTAGCGCTCAGGGCCTCGATTCCTACAATGAGCAGTTCTTC. Protein sequence: CASSAQGLDSYNEQFF. The chain carries TRBV19 and TRBJ2-1, with D perhaps matching TRBD1 (5 bases). The ends were cut back, 6 bases at V and 1 base at J, with 16 bases in the middle. Germline V gene lookup returns CDR1 LNHDA and CDR2 SQIVND (reference sequence). This CDR3 comprises 16 residues.

The rearrangement uses TRBV7-3 and TRBJ2-1; 7 nucleotides match TRBD1. Germline lookup yields CDR1 SGHTA and CDR2 FQGTGA. Losses at the gene ends were 0 bases for V and 5 bases for J; bases not matched to a gene: 4. This CDR3 contains 15 residues. For the CDR3, the DNA is TGTGCCAGCAGCTTAACTCGGGACAGCCACAATGAGCAGTTCTTC. Its translation is CASSLTRDSHNEQFF.

The gene calls are TRBV9 and TRBJ2-5, with TRBD2 matching 10 bases. Germline V gene sequence: CDR1 SGDLS, CDR2 YYNGEE. V gave up 0 bases and J gave up 4 bases; unmatched junction bases: 9. The CDR3 covers 17 residues. The CDR3 sequence: CASSVAGVAGGLETQYF. The CDR3 DNA is TGTGCCAGCAGCGTAGCTGGGGTAGCGGGGGGATTAGAGACCCAGTACTTC.